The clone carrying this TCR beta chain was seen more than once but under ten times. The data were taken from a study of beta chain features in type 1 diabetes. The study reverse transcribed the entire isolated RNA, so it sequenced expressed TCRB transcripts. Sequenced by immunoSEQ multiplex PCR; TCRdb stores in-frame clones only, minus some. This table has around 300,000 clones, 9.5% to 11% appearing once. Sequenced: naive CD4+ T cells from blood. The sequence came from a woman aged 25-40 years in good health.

The CDR3 protein is CASSSGGYGYTF. The CDR3 nucleotides read TGTGCCAGCAGCTCAGGGGGTTATGGCTACACCTTC. This chain uses TRBV5-4 with TRBJ1-2; TRBD1 agrees at 7 bases. V was pared by 3 bases and J by 5 bases, with 1 base of the junction left unmatched. This CDR3 has 12 residues. The germline V gene has CDR1 SGHNT and CDR2 YYREEE (reference sequence).